One TCR beta chain is described in this entry. The CDR3 totals 17 residues. Trimming cost V 4 bases and J 1 base; bases outside gene matches: 9. Germline loops: CDR1 LNHDA, CDR2 SQIVND (reference sequence). Building the TCR beta libraries relied on iRepertoire HTBI primers, and CDR3 regions underwent Arm-PCR. A single record per CDR3 protein comes from TCRdb applying MiXCR to the multiplex PCR reads. Here the sample spans 200,000 to 250,000 distinct CDR3 sequences, 20% being singletons. Time point noted: newly diagnosed GD, antithyroid drugs for less than 3 months. Isolated PBMC RNA provided the starting material for the TCR library. Graves' disease diagnosis used American Thyroid Association guidelines. The data derive from a study of regulatory T cells in long-lasting Graves disease.

The material was peripheral blood mononuclear cells (PBMCs), obtained at new diagnosis, from a patient treated with antithyroid drugs. The TCR was taken from a female donor with Graves disease. The rearrangement links TRBV19 to TRBJ2-7; TRBD2 matches 11 bases. The CDR3 sequence is CASSRSGTSGSSYEQYF. In nucleotides, the CDR3 is TGTGCCAGTAGTAGGTCGGGAACTAGCGGGAGTTCCTACGAGCAGTACTTC.